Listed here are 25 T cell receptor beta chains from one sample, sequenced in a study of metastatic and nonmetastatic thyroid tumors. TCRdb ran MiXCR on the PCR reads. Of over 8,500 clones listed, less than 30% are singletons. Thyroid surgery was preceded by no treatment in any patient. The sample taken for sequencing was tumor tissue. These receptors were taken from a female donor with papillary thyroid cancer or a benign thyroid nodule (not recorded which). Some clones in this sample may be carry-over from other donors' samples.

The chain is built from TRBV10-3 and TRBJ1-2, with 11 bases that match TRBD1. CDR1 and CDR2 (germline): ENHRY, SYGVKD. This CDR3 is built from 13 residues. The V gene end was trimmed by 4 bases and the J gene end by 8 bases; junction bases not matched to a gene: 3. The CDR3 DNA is TGTGCCATCAGTGTCGGGACAGGGGGAGGCTACACCTTC. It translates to CAISVGTGGGYTF.

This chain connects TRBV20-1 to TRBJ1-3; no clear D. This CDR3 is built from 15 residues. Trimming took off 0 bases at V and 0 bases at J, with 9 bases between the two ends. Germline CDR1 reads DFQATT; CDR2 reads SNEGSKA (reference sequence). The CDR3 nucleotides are TGCAGTGCTAGAGATGTGGAGATCTCTGGAAACACCATATATTTT. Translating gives CSARDVEISGNTIYF.

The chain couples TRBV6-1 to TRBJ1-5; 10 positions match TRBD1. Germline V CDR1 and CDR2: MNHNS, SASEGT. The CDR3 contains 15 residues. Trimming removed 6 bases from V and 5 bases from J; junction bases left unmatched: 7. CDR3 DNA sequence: TGTGCCAGCAGACCGACAGGGGGCGGCTATCAGCCCCAGCATTTT. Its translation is CASRPTGGGYQPQHF.

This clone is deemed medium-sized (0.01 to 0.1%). This CDR3 reads CASSFNDRASYEQYF. DNA for the CDR3: TGCGCCAGCAGCTTTAACGACAGGGCATCCTACGAGCAGTACTTC. The rearrangement joins TRBV4-1 to TRBJ2-7; 7 nucleotides agree with TRBD1. Germline V gene lookup returns CDR1 MGHRA and CDR2 YSYEKL. The CDR3 spans 15 residues. With V trimmed by 5 bases and J by 1 base, 8 bases remained unmatched.

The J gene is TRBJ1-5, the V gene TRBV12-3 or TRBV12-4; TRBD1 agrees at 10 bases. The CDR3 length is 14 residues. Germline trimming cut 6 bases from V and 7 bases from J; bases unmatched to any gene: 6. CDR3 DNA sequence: TGTGCCAGCAGCCAGGACAGGGGGGAACAGCCCCAGCATTTT. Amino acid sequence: CASSQDRGEQPQHF.

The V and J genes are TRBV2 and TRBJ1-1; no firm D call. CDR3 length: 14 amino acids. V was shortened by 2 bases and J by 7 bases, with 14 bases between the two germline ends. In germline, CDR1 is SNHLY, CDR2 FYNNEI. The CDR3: CASSELRNGDEAFF. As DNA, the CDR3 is TGTGCCAGCAGTGAACTTCGGAACGGCGATGAAGCTTTCTTT.

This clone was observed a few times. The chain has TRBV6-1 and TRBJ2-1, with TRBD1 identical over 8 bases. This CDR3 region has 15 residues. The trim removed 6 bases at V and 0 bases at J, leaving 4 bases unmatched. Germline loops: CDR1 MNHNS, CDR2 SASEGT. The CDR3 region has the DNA TGTGCCAGCAGCCGACAGGGGACCTCCTACAATGAGCAGTTCTTC. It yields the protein CASSRQGTSYNEQFF.

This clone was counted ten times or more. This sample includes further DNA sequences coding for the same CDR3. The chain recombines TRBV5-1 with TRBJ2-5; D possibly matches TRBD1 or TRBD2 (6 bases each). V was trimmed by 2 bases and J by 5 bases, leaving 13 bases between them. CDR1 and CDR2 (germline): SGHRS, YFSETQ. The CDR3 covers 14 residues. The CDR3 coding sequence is TGCGCCAGCAGCTTTTTACAGGGAGGTGAGACCCAGTACTTC. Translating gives CASSFLQGGETQYF.

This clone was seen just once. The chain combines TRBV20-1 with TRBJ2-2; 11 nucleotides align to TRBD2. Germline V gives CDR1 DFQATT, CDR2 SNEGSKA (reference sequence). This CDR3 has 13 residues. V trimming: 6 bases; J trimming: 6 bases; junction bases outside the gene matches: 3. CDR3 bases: TGCAGTGCCCCTAGCGGGAGGTCCGGGGAGCTGTTTTTT. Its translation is CSAPSGRSGELFF.

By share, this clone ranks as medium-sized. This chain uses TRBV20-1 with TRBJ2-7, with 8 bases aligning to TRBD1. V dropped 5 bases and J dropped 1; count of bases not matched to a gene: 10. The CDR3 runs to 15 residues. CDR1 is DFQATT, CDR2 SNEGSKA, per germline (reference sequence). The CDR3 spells CSASKPGTGSYEQYF. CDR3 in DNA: TGCAGTGCTTCAAAACCCGGGACAGGATCCTACGAGCAGTACTTC.

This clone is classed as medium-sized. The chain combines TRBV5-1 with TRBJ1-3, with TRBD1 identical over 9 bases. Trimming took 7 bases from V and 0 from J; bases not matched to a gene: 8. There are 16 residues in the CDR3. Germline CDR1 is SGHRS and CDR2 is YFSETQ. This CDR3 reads CASRSGTGISGNTIYF. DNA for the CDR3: TGCGCCAGCCGGTCCGGGACAGGGATCTCTGGAAACACCATATATTTT. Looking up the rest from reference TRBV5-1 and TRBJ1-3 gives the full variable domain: KAGVTQTPRYLIKTRGQQVTLSCSPISGHRSVSWYQQTPGQGLQFLFEYFSETQRNKGNFPGRFSGRQFSNSRSEMNVSTLELGDSALYLCASRSGTGISGNTIYFGEGSWLTVV.

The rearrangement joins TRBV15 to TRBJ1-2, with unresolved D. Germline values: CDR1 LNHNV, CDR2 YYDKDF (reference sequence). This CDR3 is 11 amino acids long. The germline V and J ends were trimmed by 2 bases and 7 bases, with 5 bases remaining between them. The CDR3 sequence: CATSRMGGYTF. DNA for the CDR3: TGTGCCACCAGCAGAATGGGTGGCTACACCTTC.

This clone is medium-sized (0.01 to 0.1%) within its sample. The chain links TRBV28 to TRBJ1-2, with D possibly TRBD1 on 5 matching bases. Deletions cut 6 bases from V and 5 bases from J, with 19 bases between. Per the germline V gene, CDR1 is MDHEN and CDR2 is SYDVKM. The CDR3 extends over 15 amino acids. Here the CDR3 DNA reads TGTGCCAGCAGGGCTGACAGATTGGTGTGGTATGGCTACACCTTC. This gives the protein CASRADRLVWYGYTF.

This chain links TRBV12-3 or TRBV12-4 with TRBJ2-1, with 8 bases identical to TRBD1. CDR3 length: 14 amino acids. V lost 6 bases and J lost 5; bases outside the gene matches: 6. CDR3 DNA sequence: TGTGCCAGCAGCTCAAAGGACAGGGACAATGAGCAGTTCTTC. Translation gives CASSSKDRDNEQFF.

The CDR3 spells CASSLGQNYGYTF. CDR3 nucleotides: TGTGCCAGCAGTTTAGGGCAAAACTATGGCTACACCTTC. The V call is TRBV28, the J call TRBJ1-2; no clear D gene. The CDR3 sequence is 13 residues long. Between the trimmed V and J ends, which lost 2 bases and 2 bases, there was a span of 6 bases. CDR1 and CDR2 from the germline V gene are MDHEN and SYDVKM.

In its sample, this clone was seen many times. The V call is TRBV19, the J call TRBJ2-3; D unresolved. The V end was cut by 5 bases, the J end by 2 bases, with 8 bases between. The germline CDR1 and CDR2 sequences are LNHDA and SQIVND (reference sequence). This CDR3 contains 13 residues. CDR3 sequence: CASSRVYTDTQYF. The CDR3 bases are TGTGCCAGTAGTCGGGTTTACACAGATACGCAGTATTTT.

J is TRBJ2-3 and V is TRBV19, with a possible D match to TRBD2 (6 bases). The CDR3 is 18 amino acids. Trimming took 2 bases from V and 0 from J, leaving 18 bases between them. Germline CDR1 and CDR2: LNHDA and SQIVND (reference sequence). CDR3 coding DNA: TGTGCCAGTAGTATAAATCTGCTTCGGCGGGGAAGCACAGATACGCAGTATTTT. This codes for CASSINLLRRGSTDTQYF.

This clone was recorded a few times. Written as DNA, the CDR3 is TGTGCCAGCAGTCGCCCGGGGGTAGCAGAAACCGGGGAGCTGTTTTTT. It translates to CASSRPGVAETGELFF. The chain links TRBV6-1 to TRBJ2-2; the D gene is possibly TRBD2 (6 bases). The CDR3 is 16 amino acids. V lost 5 bases, J lost 5 bases, and 18 bases lay in between. CDR1 MNHNS and CDR2 SASEGT come from the germline V gene.

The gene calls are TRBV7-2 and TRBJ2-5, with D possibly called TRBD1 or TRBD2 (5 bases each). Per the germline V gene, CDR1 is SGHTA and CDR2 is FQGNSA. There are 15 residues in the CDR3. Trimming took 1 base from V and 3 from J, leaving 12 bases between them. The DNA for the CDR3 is TGTGCCAGCAGCTTAGTAGGAGTGGGGGAAGAGACCCAGTACTTC. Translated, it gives CASSLVGVGEETQYF.

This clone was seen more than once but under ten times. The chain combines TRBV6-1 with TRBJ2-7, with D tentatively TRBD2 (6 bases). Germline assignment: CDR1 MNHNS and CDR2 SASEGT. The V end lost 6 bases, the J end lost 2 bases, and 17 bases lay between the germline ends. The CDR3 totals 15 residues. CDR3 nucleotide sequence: TGTGCCAGCAGGCAGGGTACTAGCAGAACCTACGAGCAGTACTTC. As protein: CASRQGTSRTYEQYF.

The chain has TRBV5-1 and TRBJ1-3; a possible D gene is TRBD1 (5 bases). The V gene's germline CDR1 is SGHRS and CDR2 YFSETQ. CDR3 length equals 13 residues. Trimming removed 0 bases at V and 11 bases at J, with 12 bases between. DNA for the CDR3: TGCGCCAGCAGCTTGGCCGAAAAGGGGTCCATATATTTT. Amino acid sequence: CASSLAEKGSIYF. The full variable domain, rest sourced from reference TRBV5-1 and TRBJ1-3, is KAGVTQTPRYLIKTRGQQVTLSCSPISGHRSVSWYQQTPGQGLQFLFEYFSETQRNKGNFPGRFSGRQFSNSRSEMNVSTLELGDSALYLCASSLAEKGSIYFGEGSWLTVV.

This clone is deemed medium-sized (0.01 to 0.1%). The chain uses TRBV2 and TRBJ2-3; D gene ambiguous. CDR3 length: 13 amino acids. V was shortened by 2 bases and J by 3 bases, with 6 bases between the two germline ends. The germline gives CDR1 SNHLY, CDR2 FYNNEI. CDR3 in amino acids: CASSEMVTDTQYF. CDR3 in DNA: TGTGCCAGCAGTGAAATGGTTACAGATACGCAGTATTTT. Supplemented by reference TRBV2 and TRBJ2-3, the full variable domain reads EPEVTQTPSHQVTQMGQEVILRCVPISNHLYFYWYRQILGQKVEFLVSFYNNEISEKSEIFDDQFSVERPDGSNFTLKIRSTKLEDSAMYFCASSEMVTDTQYFGPGTRLTVL.

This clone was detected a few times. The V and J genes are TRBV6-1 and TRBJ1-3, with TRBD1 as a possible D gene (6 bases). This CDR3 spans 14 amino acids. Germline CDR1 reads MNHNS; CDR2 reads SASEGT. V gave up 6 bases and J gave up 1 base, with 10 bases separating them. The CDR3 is CASSLTGSGNTIYF. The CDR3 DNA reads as TGTGCCAGCAGCCTAACAGGGTCTGGAAACACCATATATTTT.

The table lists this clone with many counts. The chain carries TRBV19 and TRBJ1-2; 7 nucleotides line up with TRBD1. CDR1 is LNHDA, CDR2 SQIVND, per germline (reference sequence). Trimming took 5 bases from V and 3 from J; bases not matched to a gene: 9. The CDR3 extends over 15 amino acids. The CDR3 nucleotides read TGTGCCAGTAGTTCGATCGGACAGGACCACTATGGCTACACCTTC. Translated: CASSSIGQDHYGYTF.

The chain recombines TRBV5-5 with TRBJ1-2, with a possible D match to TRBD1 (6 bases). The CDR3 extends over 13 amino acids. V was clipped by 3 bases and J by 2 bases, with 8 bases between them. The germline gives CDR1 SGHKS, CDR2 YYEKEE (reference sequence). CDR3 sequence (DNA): TGTGCCAGCAGCTCCGGACAGAACTATGGCTACACCTTC. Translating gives CASSSGQNYGYTF.